Included here is one T cell receptor beta chain sequence, with context. This entry comes from a study of blood T cell repertoires in COVID-19. For the study at large: COVID-19 samples, acute and convalescent, were from the United States, Italy and Spain. In each case, the material was cDNA or gDNA derived from T cells, B-cell-depleted T cells, or PBMCs.

Authors' processing steps: How many nucleated cells were present was estimated from reference gene primer amplification. Using immunoSEQ multiplex PCR, the repertoire was profiled, and TCRdb retains in-frame clones only, with some absent. D and trimming were read from the DNA, whereas the V and J calls and clone size are those reported in that table. This table holds approximately 280,000 clones, approximately 91% found once. The CDR3 has 16 residues. After removal of 6 bases from V and 7 bases from J, the junction contained 11 bases not matched to a gene. Germline values: CDR1 SNHLY, CDR2 FYNNEI. The sequence came from a man aged 50-60 years with acute or convalescent COVID-19. The chain links TRBV2 to TRBJ2-2; 10 bases are a match to TRBD2. The source material was peripheral blood. CDR3 sequence reads: CASSSTSGVGNGELFF. CDR3 DNA: TGTGCCAGCAGCTCCACTAGCGGGGTTGGTAACGGGGAGCTGTTTTTT.